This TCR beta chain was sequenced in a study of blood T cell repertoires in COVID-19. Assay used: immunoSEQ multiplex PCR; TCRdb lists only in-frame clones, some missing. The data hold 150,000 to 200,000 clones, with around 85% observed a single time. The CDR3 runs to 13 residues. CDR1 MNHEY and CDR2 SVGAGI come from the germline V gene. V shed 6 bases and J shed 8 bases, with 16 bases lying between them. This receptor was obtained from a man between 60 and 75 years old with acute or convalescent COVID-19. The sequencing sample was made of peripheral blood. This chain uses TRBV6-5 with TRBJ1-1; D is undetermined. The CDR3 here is CASSPDWEREAFF. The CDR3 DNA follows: TGTGCCAGCAGCCCGGACTGGGAAAGGGAAGCTTTCTTT.